This record looks at one T cell receptor (beta chain) sequence and its context. What it binds is unknown. Healthy donors had no documented immune events, such as infections, while sampled. Some clones are missing from TCRdb's copy, which holds only in-frame ones; the method was immunoSEQ multiplex PCR. Of about 100,000 clones listed, 70% to 90% were seen once; the top ten hold 5.6%. This record comes from a study of identifying expanded T cells in peripheral blood. The study, taken as a whole, reports: Over about two and four weeks, about 16.4 and 19 clones changed, versus 1.2 between replicates.

The V gene's germline CDR1 is MDHEN and CDR2 SYDVKM. This CDR3 is built from 15 residues. V lost 3 bases and J lost 2, with 11 bases in between. The chain has TRBV28 and TRBJ1-5; no clear D. Sequencing input: blood. The receptor was isolated from a person aged 18 to 70 in good health. CDR3 sequence: CASSFLALGNQPQHF. The CDR3 DNA follows: TGTGCCAGCAGTTTTCTCGCGCTGGGCAATCAGCCCCAGCATTTT.